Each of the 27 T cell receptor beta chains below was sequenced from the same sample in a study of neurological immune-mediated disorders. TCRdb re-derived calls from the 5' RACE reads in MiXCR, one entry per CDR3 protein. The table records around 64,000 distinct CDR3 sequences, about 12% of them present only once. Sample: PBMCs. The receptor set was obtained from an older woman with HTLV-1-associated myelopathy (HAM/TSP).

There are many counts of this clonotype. The CDR3, as DNA: TGCAGTGCTAGCAGGACTACCCTGGACGATGAGCAGTTCTTC. It yields the protein CSASRTTLDDEQFF. This chain connects TRBV20-1 to TRBJ2-1; D perhaps matches TRBD2 (6 bases). V was shortened by 3 bases and J by 8 bases, with 17 bases between the two germline ends. This CDR3 is built from 14 residues. Germline CDR1 DFQATT, CDR2 SNEGSKA (reference sequence).

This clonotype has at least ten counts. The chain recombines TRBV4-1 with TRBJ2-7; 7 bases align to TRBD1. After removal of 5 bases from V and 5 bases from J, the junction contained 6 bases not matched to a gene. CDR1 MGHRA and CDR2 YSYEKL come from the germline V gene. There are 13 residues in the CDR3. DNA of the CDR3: TGCGCCAGCAGCGTCCGACAGGGTCACGAGCAGTACTTC. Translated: CASSVRQGHEQYF.

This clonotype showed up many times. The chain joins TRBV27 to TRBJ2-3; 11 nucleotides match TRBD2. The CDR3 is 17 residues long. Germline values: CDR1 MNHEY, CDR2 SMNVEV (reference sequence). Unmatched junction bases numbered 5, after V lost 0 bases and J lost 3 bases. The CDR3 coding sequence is TGTGCCAGCAGTTTATCATCACTAGCGGGAGTTACAGATACGCAGTATTTT. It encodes CASSLSSLAGVTDTQYF.

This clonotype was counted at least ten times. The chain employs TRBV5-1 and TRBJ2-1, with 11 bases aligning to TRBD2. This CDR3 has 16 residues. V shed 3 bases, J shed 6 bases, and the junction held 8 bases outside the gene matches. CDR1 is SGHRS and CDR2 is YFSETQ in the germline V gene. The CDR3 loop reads CASSSFSGRALNEQFF. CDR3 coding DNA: TGCGCCAGCAGCTCCTTTAGCGGGAGGGCCCTCAATGAGCAGTTCTTC.

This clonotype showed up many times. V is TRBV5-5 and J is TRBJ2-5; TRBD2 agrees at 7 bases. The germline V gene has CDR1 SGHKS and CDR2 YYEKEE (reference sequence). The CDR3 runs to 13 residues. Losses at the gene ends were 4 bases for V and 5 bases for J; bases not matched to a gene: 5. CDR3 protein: CASSAGDWETQYF. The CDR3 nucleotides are TGTGCCAGCAGCGCGGGAGATTGGGAGACCCAGTACTTC.

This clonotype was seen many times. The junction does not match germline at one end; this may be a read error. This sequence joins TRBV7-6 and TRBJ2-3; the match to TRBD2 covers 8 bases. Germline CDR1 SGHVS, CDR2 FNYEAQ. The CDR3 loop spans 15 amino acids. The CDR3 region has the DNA TGTGCCAGCAGCCTAGCGGGTTCTAGCACAGATACGCAGTATTTT. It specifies CASSLAGSSTDTQYF.

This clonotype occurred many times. This CDR3 reads CASGSSGRAGEQFF. The CDR3 coding sequence is TGCGCCAGCGGATCTAGCGGGAGGGCCGGGGAGCAGTTCTTC. The V and J genes are TRBV5-1 and TRBJ2-1, with TRBD2 matching over 12 bases. CDR1 and CDR2 (germline): SGHRS, YFSETQ. This CDR3 comprises 14 residues. V lost 7 bases and J lost 10; bases outside the gene matches: 9.

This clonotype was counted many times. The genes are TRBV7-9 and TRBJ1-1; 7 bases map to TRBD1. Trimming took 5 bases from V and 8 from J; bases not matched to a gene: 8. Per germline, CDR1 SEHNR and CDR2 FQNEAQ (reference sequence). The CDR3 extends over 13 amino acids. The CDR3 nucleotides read TGTGCCAGCAGCGCCTCTTGGACAGGCGAAGCTTTCTTT. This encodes CASSASWTGEAFF. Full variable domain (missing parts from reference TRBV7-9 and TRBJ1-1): DTGVSQNPRHKITKRGQNVTFRCDPISEHNRLYWYRQTLGQGPEFLTYFQNEAQLEKSRLLSDRFSAERPKGSFSTLEIQRTEQGDSAMYLCASSASWTGEAFFGQGTRLTVV.

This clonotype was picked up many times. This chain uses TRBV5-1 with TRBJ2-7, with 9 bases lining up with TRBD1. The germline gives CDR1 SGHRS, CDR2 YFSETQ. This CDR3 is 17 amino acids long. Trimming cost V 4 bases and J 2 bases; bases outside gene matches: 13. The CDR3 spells CASSRGTGINQPYEQYF. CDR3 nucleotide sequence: TGCGCCAGCAGCCGGGGGACAGGGATTAACCAGCCCTACGAGCAGTACTTC.

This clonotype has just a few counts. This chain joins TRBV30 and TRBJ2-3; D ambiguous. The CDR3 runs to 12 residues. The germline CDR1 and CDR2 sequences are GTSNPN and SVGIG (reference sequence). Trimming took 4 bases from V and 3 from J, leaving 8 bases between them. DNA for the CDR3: TGTGCCTGGACAGGTTTAACAGATACGCAGTATTTT. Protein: CAWTGLTDTQYF. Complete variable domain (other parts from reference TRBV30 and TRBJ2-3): SQTIHQWPATLVQPVGSPLSLECTVEGTSNPNLYWYRQAAGRGLQLLFYSVGIGQISSEVPQNLSASRPQDRQFILSSKKLLLSDSGFYLCAWTGLTDTQYFGPGTRLTVL.

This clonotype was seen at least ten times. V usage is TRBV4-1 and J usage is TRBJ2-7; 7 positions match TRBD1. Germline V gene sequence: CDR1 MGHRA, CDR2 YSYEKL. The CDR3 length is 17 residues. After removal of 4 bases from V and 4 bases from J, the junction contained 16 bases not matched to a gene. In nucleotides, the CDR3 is TGCGCCAGCAGCCCGGGGACCGGGACAGCAATAATTTACGAGCAGTACTTC. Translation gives CASSPGTGTAIIYEQYF.

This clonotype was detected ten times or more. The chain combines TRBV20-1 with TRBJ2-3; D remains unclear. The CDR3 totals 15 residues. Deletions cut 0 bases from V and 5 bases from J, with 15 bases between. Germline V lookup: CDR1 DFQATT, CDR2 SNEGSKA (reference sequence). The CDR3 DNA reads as TGCAGTGCTAGAGATTCACTCCATGTGGGAGATACGCAGTATTTT. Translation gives CSARDSLHVGDTQYF.

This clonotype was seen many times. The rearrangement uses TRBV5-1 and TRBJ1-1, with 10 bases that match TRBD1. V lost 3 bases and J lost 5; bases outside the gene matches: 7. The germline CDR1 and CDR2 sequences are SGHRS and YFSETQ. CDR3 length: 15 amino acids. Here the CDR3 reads CASSYPDRGGTEAFF. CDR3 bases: TGCGCCAGCAGCTACCCGGACAGGGGGGGGACTGAAGCTTTCTTT.

For the CDR3, the DNA is TGTGCCAGCAGTAAATCCAGGAATTCCTACGAGCAGTACTTC. Residues: CASSKSRNSYEQYF. V gene TRBV27 combines with J gene TRBJ2-7; D is ambiguous. The ends were cut back, 5 bases at V and 1 base at J, with 12 bases in the middle. The CDR3 is 14 residues long. Germline loops: CDR1 MNHEY, CDR2 SMNVEV (reference sequence).

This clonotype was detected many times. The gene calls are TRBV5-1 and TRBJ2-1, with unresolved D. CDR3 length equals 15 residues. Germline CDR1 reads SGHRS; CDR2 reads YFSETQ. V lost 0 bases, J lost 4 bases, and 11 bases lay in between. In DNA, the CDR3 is TGCGCCAGCAGCTTGGCCGGTGGGGATTACAATGAGCAGTTCTTC. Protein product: CASSLAGGDYNEQFF. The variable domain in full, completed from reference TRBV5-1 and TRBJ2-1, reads KAGVTQTPRYLIKTRGQQVTLSCSPISGHRSVSWYQQTPGQGLQFLFEYFSETQRNKGNFPGRFSGRQFSNSRSEMNVSTLELGDSALYLCASSLAGGDYNEQFFGPGTRLTVL.

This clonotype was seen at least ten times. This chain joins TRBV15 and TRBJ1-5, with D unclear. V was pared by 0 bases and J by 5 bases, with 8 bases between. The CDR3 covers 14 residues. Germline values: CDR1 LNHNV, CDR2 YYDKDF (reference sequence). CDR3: CATSRDRTDQPQHF. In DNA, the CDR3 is TGTGCCACCAGCAGAGATCGTACAGATCAGCCCCAGCATTTT. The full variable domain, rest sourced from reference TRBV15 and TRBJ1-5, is DAMVIQNPRYQVTQFGKPVTLSCSQTLNHNVMYWYQQKSSQAPKLLFHYYDKDFNNEADTPDNFQSRRPNTSFCFLDIRSPGLGDTAMYLCATSRDRTDQPQHFGDGTRLSIL.

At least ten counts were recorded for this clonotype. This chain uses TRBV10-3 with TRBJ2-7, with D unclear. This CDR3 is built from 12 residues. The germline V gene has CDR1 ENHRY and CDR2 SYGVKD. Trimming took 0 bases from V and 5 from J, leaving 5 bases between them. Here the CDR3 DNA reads TGTGCCATCAGTGAGTCGTTGGACGAGCAGTACTTC. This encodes CAISESLDEQYF.

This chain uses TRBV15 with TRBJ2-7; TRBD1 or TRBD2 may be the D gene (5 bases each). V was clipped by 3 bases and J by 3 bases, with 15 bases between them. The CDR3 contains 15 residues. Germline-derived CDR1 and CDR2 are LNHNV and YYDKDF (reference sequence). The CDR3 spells CATSSPLERGYEQYF. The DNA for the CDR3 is TGTGCCACCAGCAGTCCCTTGGAGAGGGGCTACGAGCAGTACTTC.

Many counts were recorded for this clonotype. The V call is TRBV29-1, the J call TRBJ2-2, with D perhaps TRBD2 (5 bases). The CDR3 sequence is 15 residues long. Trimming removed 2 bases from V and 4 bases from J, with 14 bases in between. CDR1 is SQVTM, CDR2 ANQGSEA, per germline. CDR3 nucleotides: TGCAGCGTTGAATTGGGGAGTCGCGGCACCGGGGAGCTGTTTTTT. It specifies CSVELGSRGTGELFF.

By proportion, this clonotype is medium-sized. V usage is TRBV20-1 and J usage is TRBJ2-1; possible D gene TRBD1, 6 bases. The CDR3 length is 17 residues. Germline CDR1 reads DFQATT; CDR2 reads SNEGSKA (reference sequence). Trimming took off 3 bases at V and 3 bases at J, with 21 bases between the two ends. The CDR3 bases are TGCAGTGCTAGGGGTGGGGGCAATTCTATACTCTACAATGAGCAGTTCTTC. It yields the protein CSARGGGNSILYNEQFF.

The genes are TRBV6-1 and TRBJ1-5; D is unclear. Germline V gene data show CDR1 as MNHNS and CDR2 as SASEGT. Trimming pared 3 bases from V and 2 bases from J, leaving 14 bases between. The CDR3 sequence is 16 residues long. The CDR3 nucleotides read TGTGCCAGCAGTGATTCGCCCGCGTTTGGCAATCAGCCCCAGCATTTT. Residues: CASSDSPAFGNQPQHF.

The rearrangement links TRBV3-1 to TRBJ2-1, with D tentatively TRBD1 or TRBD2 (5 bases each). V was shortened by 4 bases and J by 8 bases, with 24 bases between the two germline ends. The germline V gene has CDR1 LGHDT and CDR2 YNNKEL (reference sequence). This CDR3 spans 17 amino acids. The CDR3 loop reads CASSRGAGPSFADEQFF. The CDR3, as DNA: TGTGCCAGCAGCCGAGGGGCAGGCCCCTCCTTTGCGGATGAGCAGTTCTTC.

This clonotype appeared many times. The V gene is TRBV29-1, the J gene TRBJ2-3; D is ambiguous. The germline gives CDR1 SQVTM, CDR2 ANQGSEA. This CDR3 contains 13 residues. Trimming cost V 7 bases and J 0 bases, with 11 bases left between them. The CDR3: CSATGDSTDTQYF. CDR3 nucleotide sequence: TGCAGCGCTACCGGCGACAGCACAGATACGCAGTATTTT.

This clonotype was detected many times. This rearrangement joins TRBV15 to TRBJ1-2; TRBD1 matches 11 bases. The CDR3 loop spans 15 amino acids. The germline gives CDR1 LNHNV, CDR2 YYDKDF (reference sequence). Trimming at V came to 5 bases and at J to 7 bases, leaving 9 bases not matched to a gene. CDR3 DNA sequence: TGTGCCACCAGCCTCCCCGGACAGGGGGCGGGTGGCTACACCTTC. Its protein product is CATSLPGQGAGGYTF.

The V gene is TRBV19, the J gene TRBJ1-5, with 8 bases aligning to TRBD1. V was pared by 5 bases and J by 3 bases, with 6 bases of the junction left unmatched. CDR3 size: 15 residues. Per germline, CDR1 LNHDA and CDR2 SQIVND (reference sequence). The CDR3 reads CASSYLTGANQPQHF. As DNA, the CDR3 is TGTGCCAGTAGTTATCTGACAGGGGCCAATCAGCCCCAGCATTTT. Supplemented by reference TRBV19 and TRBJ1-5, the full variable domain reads DGGITQSPKYLFRKEGQNVTLSCEQNLNHDAMYWYRQDPGQGLRLIYYSQIVNDFQKGDIAEGYSVSREKKESFPLTVTSAQKNPTAFYLCASSYLTGANQPQHFGDGTRLSIL.

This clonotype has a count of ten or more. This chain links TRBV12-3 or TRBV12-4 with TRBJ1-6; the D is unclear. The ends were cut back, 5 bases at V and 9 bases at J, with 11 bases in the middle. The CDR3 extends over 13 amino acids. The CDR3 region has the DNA TGTGCCAGCAGTCCCGTACAAGGTTCACCCCTCCACTTT. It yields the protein CASSPVQGSPLHF.

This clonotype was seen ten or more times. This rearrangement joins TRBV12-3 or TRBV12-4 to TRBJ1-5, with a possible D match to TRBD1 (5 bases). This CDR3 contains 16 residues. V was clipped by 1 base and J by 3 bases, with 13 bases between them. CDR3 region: CASSLGGRPDNQPQHF. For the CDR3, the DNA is TGTGCCAGCAGTTTAGGGGGCCGCCCGGACAATCAGCCCCAGCATTTT.